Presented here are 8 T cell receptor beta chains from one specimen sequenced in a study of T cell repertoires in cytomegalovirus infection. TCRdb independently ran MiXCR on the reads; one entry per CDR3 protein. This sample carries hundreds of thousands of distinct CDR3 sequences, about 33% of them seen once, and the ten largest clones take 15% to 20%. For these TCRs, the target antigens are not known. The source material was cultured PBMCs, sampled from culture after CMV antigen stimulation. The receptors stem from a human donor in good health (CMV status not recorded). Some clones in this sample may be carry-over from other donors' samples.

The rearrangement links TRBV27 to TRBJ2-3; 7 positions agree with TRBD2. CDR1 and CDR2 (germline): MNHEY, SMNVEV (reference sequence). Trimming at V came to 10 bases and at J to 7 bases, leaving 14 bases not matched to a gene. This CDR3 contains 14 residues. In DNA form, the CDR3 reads TGTGCCACCCAGGGACTATCAGCGCATTATACGCAGTATTTT. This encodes CATQGLSAHYTQYF.

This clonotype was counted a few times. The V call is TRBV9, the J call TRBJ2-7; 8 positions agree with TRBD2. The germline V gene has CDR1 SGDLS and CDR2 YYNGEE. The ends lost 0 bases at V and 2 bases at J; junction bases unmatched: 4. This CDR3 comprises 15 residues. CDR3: CASSVEGGGTYEQYF. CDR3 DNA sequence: TGTGCCAGCAGCGTAGAAGGCGGGGGGACCTACGAGCAGTACTTC.

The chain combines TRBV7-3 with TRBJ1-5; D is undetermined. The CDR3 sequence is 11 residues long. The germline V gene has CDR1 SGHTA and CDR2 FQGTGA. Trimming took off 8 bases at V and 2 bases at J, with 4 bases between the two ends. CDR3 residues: CASGRNQPQHF. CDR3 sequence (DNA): TGTGCCAGCGGCCGCAATCAGCCCCAGCATTTT.

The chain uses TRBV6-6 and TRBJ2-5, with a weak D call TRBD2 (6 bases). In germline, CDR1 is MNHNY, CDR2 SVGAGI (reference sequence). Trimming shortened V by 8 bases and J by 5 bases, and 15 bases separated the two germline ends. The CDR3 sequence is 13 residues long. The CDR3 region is CASRENEEETQYF. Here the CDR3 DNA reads TGTGCCAGCCGGGAGAACGAGGAGGAGACCCAGTACTTC.

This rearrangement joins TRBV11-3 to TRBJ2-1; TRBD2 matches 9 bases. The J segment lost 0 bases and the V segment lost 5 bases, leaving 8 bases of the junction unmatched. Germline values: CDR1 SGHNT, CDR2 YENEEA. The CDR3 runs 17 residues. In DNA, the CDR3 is TGTGCCAGCAGCGCGGGACTAGCCTTGAGCTCCTACAATGAGCAGTTCTTC. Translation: CASSAGLALSSYNEQFF.

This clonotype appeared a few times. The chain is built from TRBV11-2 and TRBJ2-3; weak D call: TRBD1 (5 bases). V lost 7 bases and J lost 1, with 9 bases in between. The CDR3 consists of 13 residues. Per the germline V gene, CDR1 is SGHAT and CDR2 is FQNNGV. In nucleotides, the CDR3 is TGTGCCAGCACCCAGGGCCGCACAGATACGCAGTATTTT. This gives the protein CASTQGRTDTQYF.

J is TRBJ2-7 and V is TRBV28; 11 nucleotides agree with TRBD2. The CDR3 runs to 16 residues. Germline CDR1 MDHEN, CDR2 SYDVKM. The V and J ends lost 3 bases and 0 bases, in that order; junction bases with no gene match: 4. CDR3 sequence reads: CASSFPTSGSSYEQYV. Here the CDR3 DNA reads TGTGCCAGCAGTTTCCCCACTAGCGGGAGCTCCTACGAGCAGTACGTC.

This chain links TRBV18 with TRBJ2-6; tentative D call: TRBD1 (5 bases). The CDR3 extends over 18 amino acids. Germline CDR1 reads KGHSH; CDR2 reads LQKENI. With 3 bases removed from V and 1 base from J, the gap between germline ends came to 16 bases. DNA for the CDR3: TGTGCCAGCTCACCGAGCGTCGACAGTCCTTCTGGGGCCAACGTCCTGACTTTC. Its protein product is CASSPSVDSPSGANVLTF.